This T cell receptor (beta chain) stems from a study of OX40 agonist ivuxolimab in advanced cancers. Study results and limitations: There were, on average, more expanded clones in CD8+ T cells than in CD4+.

On this clone: The target antigen is unknown.

The germline CDR1 and CDR2 sequences are LGHNA and YNFKEQ. The ends were cut back, 4 bases at V and 1 base at J, with 6 bases in the middle. The CDR3 consists of 13 residues. Only in-frame clones appear in the TCRdb table, and some are missing; sequencing was by immunoSEQ multiplex PCR. This sample has more than 60,000 clones, with 87% found just once. The sample in question was CD4+ or CD8+ T cells sorted from blood, obtained in a trial of the OX40 agonist ivuxolimab. This TCR derives from an adult with an advanced solid tumor such as melanoma, head and neck, liver or kidney cancer. The chain employs TRBV4-2 and TRBJ2-3; the D is unclear. The CDR3 DNA follows: TGTGCCAGCAGCCCTCAGGGCACAGATACGCAGTATTTT. Translated: CASSPQGTDTQYF.